The clone carrying this T cell receptor beta chain has only one observation. The method was immunoSEQ multiplex PCR; TCRdb's version includes in-frame clones alone and lacks a portion of them. The table shows 200,000 to 300,000 clones, with about 84% occurring only once. The sample belongs to a study of blood T cell repertoires in COVID-19. Looking at the study overall: Specimens from acute and convalescent COVID-19 originated in the United States, Italy and Spain. Nucleic acid was either cDNA or gDNA, and it came from T cells, B-cell-depleted T cells, or PBMCs.

The Seattle patients joined while their infection was active and were tracked longitudinally afterward. The sequence was obtained from a woman of 80 years or more with COVID-19, enrolled during active disease. The sequenced sample consisted of peripheral blood.

DNA of the CDR3: TGTGCCAGCAGAACCCCGGGGGAAGATACGCAGTATTTT. Its translation: CASRTPGEDTQYF. This chain links TRBV11-2 with TRBJ2-3; the D gene is possibly TRBD2 (6 bases). The length of the CDR3 is 13 residues. V was trimmed by 6 bases and J by 5 bases, leaving 12 bases between them. The germline gives CDR1 SGHAT, CDR2 FQNNGV. Supplemented by reference TRBV11-2 and TRBJ2-3, the full variable domain reads EAGVAQSPRYKIIEKRQSVAFWCNPISGHATLYWYQQILGQGPKLLIQFQNNGVVDDSQLPKDRFSAERLKGVDSTLKIQPAKLEDSAVYLCASRTPGEDTQYFGPGTRLTVL.